This is a list of T cell receptor beta chains from one sample in a study of blood T cell repertoires in COVID-19. Clones were sequenced by immunoSEQ multiplex PCR, and TCRdb holds only the in-frame ones, with some missing. The sample records 450,000 to 500,000 clones, roughly nine tenths being singletons. Source material: PBMCs or T cells enriched from blood (not recorded which). These receptors all stem from a woman in her sixties who had recovered from COVID-19. Both conserved end residues are part of each CDR3. The D gene is left open where the match is weak. The listing skips clone size in some rows; elsewhere it reads once, few, many or a size class.

.,TRBD1,TRBV2,TRBJ2-1,TGTGCCAGCTCGAGCAGGGGGTCAAGCTCCTACAATGAGCAGTTCTTC,CASSSRGSSSYNEQFF
.,.,TRBV11-2,TRBJ1-5,TGTGCCAGCAGCTTCAATAGGGCGGGTCAGCCCCAGCATTTT,CASSFNRAGQPQHF
.,TRBD1,TRBV28,TRBJ1-5,TGTGCCAGCAGAAAAGACAGGGGGTCTAATCAGCCCCAGCATTTT,CASRKDRGSNQPQHF
.,TRBD1,TRBV10-2,TRBJ1-1,TGCGCCAGCCGACAGGGAGGTAACACTGAAGCTTTCTTT,CASRQGGNTEAFF
.,.,TRBV2,TRBJ1-1,TGTGCCAGCAGTGGGGGCAGACTGACTGAAGCTTTCTTT,CASSGGRLTEAFF
.,.,TRBV5-4,TRBJ2-5,TGTGCCAGCAGCCCGGGGGGCGGTAGGGAGACCCAGTACTTC,CASSPGGGRETQYF
.,.,TRBV6-1,TRBJ2-3,TGTGCCAGCAGTGAAATACCAGGGCCCACAGATACGCAGTATTTT,CASSEIPGPTDTQYF
.,.,TRBV6-4,TRBJ2-1,TGTGCCAGCAGTGTATCCGGACAGCTTCCCTACAATGAGCAGTTCTTC,CASSVSGQLPYNEQFF
.,.,TRBV5-5,TRBJ2-4,TGTGCCAGCAGCTTGGCCTCGGGATGGGAACTCCTAGCCAAAAACATTCAGTACTTC,CASSLASGWELLAKNIQYF
.,.,TRBV11-2,TRBJ1-4,TGTGCCAGCAGTTCCTCCAATGAAAAACTGTTTTTT,CASSSSNEKLFF
once,TRBD2,TRBV9,TRBJ2-3,TGTGCTTTTATTGGGACTAGCGGTAAGTGGCCTTGCACAGATACGCAGTATTTT,CAFIGTSGKWPCTDTQYF
.,TRBD2,TRBV3-1/TRBV3-2,TRBJ2-5,TGTGCCAGCAGCCTCCGCGGGGGGCGGGAGACCCAGTACTTC,CASSLRGGRETQYF
.,TRBD2,TRBV5-4,TRBJ2-5,TGTGCCAGCGGGAAAGTAGCGGGGGGCGGAGAGACCCAGTACTTC,CASGKVAGGGETQYF
.,.,TRBV29-1,TRBJ2-3,TGCAGCGTTGCGGGGAGCACGCAGTATTTT,CSVAGSTQYF
.,.,TRBV3-1/TRBV3-2,TRBJ1-6,TGTGCCAGCAGCCCTGTCACGCCGAGCTCCTATAATTCACCCCTCCACTTT,CASSPVTPSSYNSPLHF
.,.,TRBV6-6,TRBJ1-3,TGTGCCAGCAGTTTCAGAGGGGGCTCTGGAAACACCATATATTTT,CASSFRGGSGNTIYF
.,TRBD1,TRBV2,TRBJ1-6,TGTGCCAGCTGGTCGGGACAGGGAAATTCACCCCTCCACTTT,CASWSGQGNSPLHF
.,TRBD1,TRBV5-1,TRBJ1-1,TGCGCCAGCAGGTTGGGACAGGGAGGCGGCACTGAAGCTTTCTTT,CASRLGQGGGTEAFF
once,TRBD1,TRBV7-9,TRBJ2-7,TGTGCCAGCAGCTTAGCCGGGGACAGCGAGCAGTACTTC,CASSLAGDSEQYF
.,.,TRBV6-5,TRBJ1-2,TGTGCCAGCAGTTACCAGGATCATGGCTACACCTTC,CASSYQDHGYTF
.,.,TRBV12-3/TRBV12-4,TRBJ2-7,TGTGCCAGCAGTTTTGGCAGACTATACGAGCAGTACTTC,CASSFGRLYEQYF
.,TRBD2,TRBV18,TRBJ2-7,TGTGCCAGCTCACCGGGACTAGGGGCTCGGGAGCAGTACTTC,CASSPGLGAREQYF
.,.,TRBV2,TRBJ1-3,TGTGCCAGCAGTGAAGGGGGACTCGGCATTGGAAACACCATATATTTT,CASSEGGLGIGNTIYF
.,.,TRBV10-3,TRBJ1-2,TGTGCCATCAGTGAGAAGGCCAGGGACTATGGCTACACCTTC,CAISEKARDYGYTF
few,.,TRBV4-1,TRBJ2-5,TGCGCCAGCAGCCAAGTACTGATACAAGAGACCCAGTACTTC,CASSQVLIQETQYF
.,.,TRBV10-3,TRBJ1-2,TGTGCCATCAGTGAGAGTTCCACTCGGGGCTATGGCTACACCTTC,CAISESSTRGYGYTF